Below are 5 T cell receptor beta chains sequenced from a single sample in a study of T cells after yellow fever vaccination. TCRdb passed the 5' RACE reads through MiXCR, listing each CDR3 protein once. The sample shows about 430,000 distinct CDR3 sequences, 15% to 20% of them seen only once. Sequenced here: PBMCs, sampled before the yellow fever booster vaccination. All receptors come from a man aged 18 to 35 who received the YFV17D yellow fever vaccine.

The sample holds a few counts of this clonotype. V and J are TRBV5-1 and TRBJ2-3, with 11 bases fitting TRBD1. The length of the CDR3 is 15 residues. Germline values: CDR1 SGHRS, CDR2 YFSETQ. J was trimmed by 6 bases and V by 2 bases; bases with no gene match: 5. CDR3 DNA: TGCGCCAGCAGCTTCCGGGACAGGGGGTCTGATACGCAGTATTTT. The encoded protein is CASSFRDRGSDTQYF.

Worth noting for this clonotype: Germline is not matched at one junction end, which may reflect a read error. The gene calls are TRBV12-3 or TRBV12-4 and TRBJ1-1; D unclear. CDR3 length: 12 residues. Written as DNA, the CDR3 is TGTTCCAGCAGTTTTGTGGGGTTTGAAGCTTTCTTT. This encodes CSSSFVGFEAFF.

CDR3 in amino acids: CASSDGPTETQYF. The CDR3, as DNA: TGTGCCAGCAGTGATGGTCCCACGGAGACCCAGTACTTC. The V call is TRBV2, the J call TRBJ2-5; no definite D call. Germline assignment: CDR1 SNHLY and CDR2 FYNNEI. V dropped 3 bases and J dropped 5 bases, with 10 bases sitting between them. The CDR3 totals 13 residues.

V usage is TRBV6-5 and J usage is TRBJ2-4, with D perhaps given as TRBD1 or TRBD2 (6 bases each). The V end was cut by 2 bases, the J end by 1 base, with 12 bases between. CDR1 is MNHEY, CDR2 SVGAGI, per germline. This CDR3 is 16 amino acids long. The CDR3 bases are TGTGCCAGCAGTTACACGGGGGCCTTTGCCAAAAACATTCAGTACTTC. This codes for CASSYTGAFAKNIQYF.

This clonotype turned up a few times. The rearrangement joins TRBV4-3 to TRBJ2-1; tentative D call: TRBD1 (5 bases). Germline CDR1 and CDR2: LGHNA and YSLEER. The V and J ends lost 3 bases and 3 bases respectively, with 6 bases between them. This CDR3 contains 13 residues. CDR3 residues: CASSQGLYNEQFF. CDR3 in DNA: TGCGCCAGCAGCCAGGGGCTCTACAATGAGCAGTTCTTC.